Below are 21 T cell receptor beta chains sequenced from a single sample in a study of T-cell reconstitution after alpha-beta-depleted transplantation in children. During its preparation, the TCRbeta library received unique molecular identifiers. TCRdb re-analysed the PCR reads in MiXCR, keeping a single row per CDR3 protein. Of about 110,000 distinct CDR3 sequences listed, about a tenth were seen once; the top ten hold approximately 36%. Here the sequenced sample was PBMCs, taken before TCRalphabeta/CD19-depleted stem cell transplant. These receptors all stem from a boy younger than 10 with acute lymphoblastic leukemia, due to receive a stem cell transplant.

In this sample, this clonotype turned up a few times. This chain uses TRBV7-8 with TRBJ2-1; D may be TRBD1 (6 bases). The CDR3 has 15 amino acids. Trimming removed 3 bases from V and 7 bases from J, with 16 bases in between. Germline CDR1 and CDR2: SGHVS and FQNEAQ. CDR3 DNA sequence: TGTGCCAGCAGCTTGAGACAGGCAACTGGGAATGAGCAGTTCTTC. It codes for CASSLRQATGNEQFF. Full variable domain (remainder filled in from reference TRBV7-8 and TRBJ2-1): GAGVSQSPRYKVAKRGQDVALRCDPISGHVSLFWYQQALGQGPEFLTYFQNEAQLDKSGLPSDRFFAERPEGSVSTLKIQRTQQEDSAVYLCASSLRQATGNEQFFGPGTRLTVL.

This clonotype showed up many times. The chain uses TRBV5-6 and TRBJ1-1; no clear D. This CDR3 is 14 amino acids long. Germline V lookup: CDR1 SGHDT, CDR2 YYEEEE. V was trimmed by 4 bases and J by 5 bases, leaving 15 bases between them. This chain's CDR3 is CASSALAGRTEAFF. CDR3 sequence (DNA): TGTGCCAGCAGCGCATTGGCCGGGAGGACTGAAGCTTTCTTT.

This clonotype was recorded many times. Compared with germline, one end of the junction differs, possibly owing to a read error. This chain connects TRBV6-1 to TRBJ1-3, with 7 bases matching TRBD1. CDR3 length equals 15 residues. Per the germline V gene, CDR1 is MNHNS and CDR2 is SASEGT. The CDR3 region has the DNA TGTGCCAGCAGAGAAGGGACAGCCTCTGGAAACACCATATATTTT. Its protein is CASREGTASGNTIYF.

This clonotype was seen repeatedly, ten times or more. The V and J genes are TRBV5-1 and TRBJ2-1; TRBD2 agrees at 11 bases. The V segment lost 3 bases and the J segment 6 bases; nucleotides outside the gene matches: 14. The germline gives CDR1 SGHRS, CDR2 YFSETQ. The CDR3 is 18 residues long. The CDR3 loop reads CASSWRSSGRNPRNEQFF. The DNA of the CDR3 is TGCGCCAGCAGCTGGAGGTCTAGCGGGAGGAATCCCCGCAATGAGCAGTTCTTC. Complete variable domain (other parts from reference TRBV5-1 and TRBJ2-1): KAGVTQTPRYLIKTRGQQVTLSCSPISGHRSVSWYQQTPGQGLQFLFEYFSETQRNKGNFPGRFSGRQFSNSRSEMNVSTLELGDSALYLCASSWRSSGRNPRNEQFFGPGTRLTVL.

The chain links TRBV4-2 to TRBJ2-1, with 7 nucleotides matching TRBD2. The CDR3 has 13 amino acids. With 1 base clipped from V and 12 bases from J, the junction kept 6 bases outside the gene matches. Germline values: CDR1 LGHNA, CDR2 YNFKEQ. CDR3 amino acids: CASSQGTSLGQFF. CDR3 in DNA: TGTGCCAGCAGCCAAGGGACTAGTTTGGGGCAGTTCTTC.

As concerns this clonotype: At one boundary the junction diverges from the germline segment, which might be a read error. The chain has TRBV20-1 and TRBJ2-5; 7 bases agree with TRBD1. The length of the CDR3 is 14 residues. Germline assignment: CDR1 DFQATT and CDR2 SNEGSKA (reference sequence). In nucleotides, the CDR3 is TGCAGTGCTACCCAGACAGGGTTCGGGGAGAACCAGTACTTC. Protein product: CSATQTGFGENQYF.

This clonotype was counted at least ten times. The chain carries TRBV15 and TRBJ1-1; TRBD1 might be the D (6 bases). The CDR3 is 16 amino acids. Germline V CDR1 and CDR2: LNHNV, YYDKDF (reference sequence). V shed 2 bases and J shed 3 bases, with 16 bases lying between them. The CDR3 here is CATSRPSGGGHTEAFF. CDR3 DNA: TGTGCCACCAGCAGACCTTCGGGAGGGGGTCACACTGAAGCTTTCTTT.

CDR3 sequence reads: CASSPPGPPYEQYF. Written as DNA, the CDR3 is TGTGCCAGCAGCCCACCGGGGCCGCCCTACGAGCAGTACTTC. This chain joins TRBV11-2 and TRBJ2-7, with D possibly called TRBD1 or TRBD2 (5 bases each). In germline, CDR1 is SGHAT, CDR2 FQNNGV. V lost 5 bases, J lost 2 bases, and 13 bases lay in between. The CDR3 runs to 14 residues.

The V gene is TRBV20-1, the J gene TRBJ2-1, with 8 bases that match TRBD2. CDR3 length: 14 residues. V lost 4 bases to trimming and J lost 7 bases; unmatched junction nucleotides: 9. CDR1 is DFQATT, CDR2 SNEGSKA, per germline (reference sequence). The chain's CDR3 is CSANPSGRKNEQFF. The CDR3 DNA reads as TGCAGTGCTAACCCCAGCGGGAGAAAGAATGAGCAGTTCTTC.

This CDR3 is CASGRDTEAFF. Written as DNA, the CDR3 is TGTGCCAGCGGTCGGGACACTGAAGCTTTCTTT. V gene TRBV27 combines with J gene TRBJ1-1; unclear D gene. The germline V gene encodes CDR1 MNHEY and CDR2 SMNVEV (reference sequence). The CDR3 contains 11 residues. Trimming shortened V by 8 bases and J by 3 bases, and 7 bases separated the two germline ends.

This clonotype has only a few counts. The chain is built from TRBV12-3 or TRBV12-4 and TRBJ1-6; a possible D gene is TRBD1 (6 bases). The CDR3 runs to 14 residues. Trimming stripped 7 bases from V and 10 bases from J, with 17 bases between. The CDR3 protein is CASTLEQGWSPLHF. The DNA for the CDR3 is TGTGCCAGCACCCTGGAACAGGGTTGGTCACCCCTCCACTTT.

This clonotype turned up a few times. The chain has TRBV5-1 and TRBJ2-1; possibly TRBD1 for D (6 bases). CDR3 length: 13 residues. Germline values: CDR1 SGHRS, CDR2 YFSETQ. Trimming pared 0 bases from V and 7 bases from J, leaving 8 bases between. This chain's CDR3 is CASSLAQGNEQFF. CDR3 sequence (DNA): TGCGCCAGCAGCTTGGCCCAGGGGAATGAGCAGTTCTTC.

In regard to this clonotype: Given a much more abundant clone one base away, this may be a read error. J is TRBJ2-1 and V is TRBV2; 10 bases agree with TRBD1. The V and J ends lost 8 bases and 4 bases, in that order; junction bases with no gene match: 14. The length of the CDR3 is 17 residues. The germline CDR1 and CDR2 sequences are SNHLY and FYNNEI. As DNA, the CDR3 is TGTGCCAGCTGCCTTCTAACCGGGACAGGGGAGTACAATGAGCAGTTCTTC. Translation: CASCLLTGTGEYNEQFF.

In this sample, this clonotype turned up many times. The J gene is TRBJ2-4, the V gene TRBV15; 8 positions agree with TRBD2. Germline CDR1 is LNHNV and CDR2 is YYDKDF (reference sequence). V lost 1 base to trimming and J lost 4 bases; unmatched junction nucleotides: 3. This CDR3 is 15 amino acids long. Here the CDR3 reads CATSRAGTRKNIQYF. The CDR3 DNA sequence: TGTGCCACCAGCAGAGCGGGGACTAGGAAAAACATTCAGTACTTC. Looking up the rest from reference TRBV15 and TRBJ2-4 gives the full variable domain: DAMVIQNPRYQVTQFGKPVTLSCSQTLNHNVMYWYQQKSSQAPKLLFHYYDKDFNNEADTPDNFQSRRPNTSFCFLDIRSPGLGDTAMYLCATSRAGTRKNIQYFGAGTRLSVL.

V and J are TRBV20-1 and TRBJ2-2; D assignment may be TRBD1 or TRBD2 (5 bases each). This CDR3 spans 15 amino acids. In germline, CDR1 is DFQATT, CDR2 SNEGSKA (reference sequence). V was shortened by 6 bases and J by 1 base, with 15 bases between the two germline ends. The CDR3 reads CSARFGTQNTGELFF. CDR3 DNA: TGCAGTGCGCGTTTCGGGACGCAGAACACCGGGGAGCTGTTTTTT.

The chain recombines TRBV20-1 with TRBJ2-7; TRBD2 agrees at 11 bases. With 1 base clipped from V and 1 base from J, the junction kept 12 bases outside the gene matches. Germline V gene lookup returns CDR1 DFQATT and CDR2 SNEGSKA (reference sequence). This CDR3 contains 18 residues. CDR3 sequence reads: CSARGGGFLAGGSYEQYF. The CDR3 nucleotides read TGCAGTGCTAGAGGGGGGGGGTTTCTAGCGGGAGGTTCCTACGAGCAGTACTTC.

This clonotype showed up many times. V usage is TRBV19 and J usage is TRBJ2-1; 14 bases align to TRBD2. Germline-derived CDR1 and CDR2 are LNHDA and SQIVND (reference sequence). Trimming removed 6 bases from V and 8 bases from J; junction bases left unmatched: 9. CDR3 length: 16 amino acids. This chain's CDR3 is CASSQRGTSGRDEQFF. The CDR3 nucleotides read TGTGCCAGTAGCCAAAGGGGGACTAGCGGGAGAGATGAGCAGTTCTTC.

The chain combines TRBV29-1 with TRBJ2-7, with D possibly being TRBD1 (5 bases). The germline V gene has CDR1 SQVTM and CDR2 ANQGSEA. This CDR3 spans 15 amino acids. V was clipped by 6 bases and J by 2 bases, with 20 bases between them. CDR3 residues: CSVQFSQGGAYEQYF. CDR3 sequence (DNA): TGCAGCGTCCAGTTCTCCCAGGGTGGGGCCTACGAGCAGTACTTC.

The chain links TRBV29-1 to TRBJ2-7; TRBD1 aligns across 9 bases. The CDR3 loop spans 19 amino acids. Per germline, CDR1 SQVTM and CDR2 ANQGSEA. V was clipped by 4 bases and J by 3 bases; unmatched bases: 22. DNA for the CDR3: TGCAGCGTTGTGGGCCGAGGGACAGGGCAAGTCCCTATGGTCTACGAGCAGTACTTC. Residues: CSVVGRGTGQVPMVYEQYF.

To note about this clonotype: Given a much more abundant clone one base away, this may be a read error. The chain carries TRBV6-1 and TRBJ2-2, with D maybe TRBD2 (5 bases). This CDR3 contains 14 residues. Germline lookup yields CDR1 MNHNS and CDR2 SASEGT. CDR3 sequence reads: CASSDAPTTGEMFF. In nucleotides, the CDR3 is TGTGCCAGCAGTGATGCCCCGACTACCGGGGAGATGTTTTTT.

CDR3 sequence reads: CASSFGGVDNEQFF. The CDR3 coding sequence is TGCGCCAGCAGCTTTGGCGGGGTCGACAATGAGCAGTTCTTC. The chain carries TRBV5-1 and TRBJ2-1; D possibly corresponds to TRBD2 (6 bases). The germline V gene encodes CDR1 SGHRS and CDR2 YFSETQ. V lost 2 bases to trimming and J lost 5 bases, with 11 bases between them. The length of the CDR3 is 14 residues.